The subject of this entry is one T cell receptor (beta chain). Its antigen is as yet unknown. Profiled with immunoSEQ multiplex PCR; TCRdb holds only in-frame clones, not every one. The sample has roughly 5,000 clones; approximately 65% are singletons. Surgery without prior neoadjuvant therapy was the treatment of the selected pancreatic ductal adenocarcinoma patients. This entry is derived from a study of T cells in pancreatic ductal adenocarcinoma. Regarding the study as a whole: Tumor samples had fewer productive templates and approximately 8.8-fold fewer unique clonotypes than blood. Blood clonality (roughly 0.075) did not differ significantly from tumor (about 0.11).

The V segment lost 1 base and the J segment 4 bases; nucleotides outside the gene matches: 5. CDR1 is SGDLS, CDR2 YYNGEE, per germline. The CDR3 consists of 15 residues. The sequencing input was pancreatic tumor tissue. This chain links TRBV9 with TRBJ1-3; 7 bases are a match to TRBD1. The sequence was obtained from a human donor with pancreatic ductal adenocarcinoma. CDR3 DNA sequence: TGTGCCAGCAGCGTACAGGGGGTTGTAGGAAACACCATATATTTT. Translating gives CASSVQGVVGNTIYF.